The 30 T cell receptor beta chains below were found in one sample sequenced in a study of cytomegalovirus exposure and HLA in healthy donors (dated by TCRdb to the late 2010s). Libraries were prepared through the immunoSEQ multiplex PCR assay. For the multiplex PCR, a mixture combining 60 forward primers for TCR Vbeta segments and 13 reverse primers for TCR Jbeta segments was used. This is the immuneACCESS table as TCRdb keeps it, with only in-frame sequences that have V and J called. A part of the clones is gone; compared with another copy, unresolved V genes explain less than half, and the rest is unexplained. This sample lists about 140,000 clones; roughly 75% were detected once. Of the sample, around 7% falls within the top ten clones. The material sequenced was PBMCs. These receptors came from a man aged 35-49 years in good health and CMV-seropositive.

This clone was seen more than once but under ten times. The chain couples TRBV10-1 to TRBJ2-1; TRBD2 matches at 11 bases. Germline V lookup: CDR1 WNHNN, CDR2 SYGVQD (reference sequence). This CDR3 has 15 residues. Germline trimming cut 4 bases from V and 6 bases from J; bases unmatched to any gene: 5. The CDR3 nucleotides are TGCGCCAGCAGTGTCCCTAGCGGGAGGCCCAATGAGCAGTTCTTC. This encodes CASSVPSGRPNEQFF.

The genes are TRBV6-5 and TRBJ2-7, with 8 bases identical to TRBD1. Per the germline V gene, CDR1 is MNHEY and CDR2 is SVGAGI. V dropped 10 bases and J dropped 1; count of bases not matched to a gene: 9. The CDR3 is 14 residues long. CDR3 nucleotides: TGTGCCACCAGGCCGGACAGGGAGTCCTACGAGCAGTACTTC. Translation: CATRPDRESYEQYF.

There are a few counts of this clone. The V gene is TRBV28, the J gene TRBJ2-7; 8 bases agree with TRBD1. Germline lookup yields CDR1 MDHEN and CDR2 SYDVKM. V gave up 3 bases and J gave up 6 bases; unmatched junction bases: 10. The CDR3 has 15 amino acids. The CDR3: CASSFTGGKTLEQYF. The CDR3, as DNA: TGTGCCAGCAGTTTTACAGGGGGAAAAACCCTCGAGCAGTACTTC.

This clone appeared once. V and J are TRBV18 and TRBJ2-7; tentatively, D is TRBD1 (7 bases). CDR1 and CDR2 from the germline V gene are KGHSH and LQKENI. This CDR3 region has 13 residues. The V and J ends lost 3 bases and 4 bases respectively, with 10 bases between them. DNA for the CDR3: TGTGCCAGCTCACCGGCAGGGGGGTACGAGCAGTACTTC. This codes for CASSPAGGYEQYF.

The chain couples TRBV4-2 to TRBJ2-3, with 7 bases fitting TRBD1. J gave up 4 bases and V 4 bases, and 14 bases lay outside the gene matches. The CDR3 covers 17 residues. Germline assignment: CDR1 LGHNA and CDR2 YNFKEQ. CDR3 sequence (DNA): TGTGCCAGCAGCCCAAACAGGGGCTTCGATGGCGCAGATACGCAGTATTTT. Its translation: CASSPNRGFDGADTQYF.

The V gene is TRBV19, the J gene TRBJ1-5, with 8 bases aligning to TRBD1. Trimming at V came to 7 bases and at J to 4 bases, leaving 6 bases not matched to a gene. Germline-derived CDR1 and CDR2 are LNHDA and SQIVND (reference sequence). CDR3 size: 14 residues. The CDR3 DNA sequence: TGTGCCAGTACCCGGACAGGGATTAATCAGCCCCAGCATTTT. This encodes CASTRTGINQPQHF.

This CDR3 reads CASRLSYGAYEQYF. The CDR3 nucleotides read TGTGCCAGCAGGCTGTCCTATGGAGCCTACGAGCAGTACTTC. The chain carries TRBV6-1 and TRBJ2-7, with D uncertain. CDR1 and CDR2 (germline): MNHNS, SASEGT. This CDR3 has 14 residues. V lost 6 bases and J lost 2, with 14 bases in between.

The chain has TRBV5-1 and TRBJ1-3; the match to TRBD1 covers 11 bases. Per the germline V gene, CDR1 is SGHRS and CDR2 is YFSETQ. This CDR3 has 16 amino acids. V shed 6 bases and J 4 bases; nucleotides not matched to a gene: 9. The CDR3 loop is CASTLSGQGVGNTIYF. The DNA for the CDR3 is TGCGCCAGCACCCTTTCGGGACAGGGGGTCGGAAACACCATATATTTT.

The rearrangement links TRBV7-9 to TRBJ1-5; TRBD1 matches 10 bases. This CDR3 spans 15 amino acids. In germline, CDR1 is SEHNR, CDR2 FQNEAQ (reference sequence). V trimming: 5 bases; J trimming: 7 bases; junction bases outside the gene matches: 8. CDR3 protein: CASSLTGTGEQPQHF. The CDR3 DNA follows: TGTGCCAGCAGCCTGACCGGGACAGGGGAACAGCCCCAGCATTTT.

This rearrangement joins TRBV28 to TRBJ1-6, with D possibly being TRBD1 (5 bases). CDR3 size: 14 residues. The V and J ends lost 5 bases and 9 bases respectively, with 14 bases between them. Germline V CDR1 and CDR2: MDHEN, SYDVKM. Here the CDR3 reads CASSELGGSSPLHF. For the CDR3, the DNA is TGTGCCAGCAGTGAGTTGGGGGGAAGTTCACCCCTCCACTTT.

The chain has TRBV2 and TRBJ2-3; D might be TRBD1 (5 bases). CDR3 length: 15 residues. Germline CDR1 and CDR2: SNHLY and FYNNEI. V was pared by 6 bases and J by 3 bases, with 16 bases between. The chain's CDR3 is CASSAKRGLTDTQYF. DNA of the CDR3: TGTGCCAGCAGCGCCAAAAGGGGTTTGACAGATACGCAGTATTTT.

This sequence joins TRBV11-2 and TRBJ1-1, with 8 bases matching TRBD1. Germline CDR1 is SGHAT and CDR2 is FQNNGV. J gave up 6 bases and V 4 bases, and 7 bases lay outside the gene matches. This CDR3 spans 14 amino acids. CDR3 sequence: CASSSDRGLAEAFF. CDR3 nucleotides: TGTGCCAGCAGCTCTGACAGGGGTCTGGCTGAAGCTTTCTTT.

V gene TRBV19 combines with J gene TRBJ1-1; D is uncertain. Germline V gene data show CDR1 as LNHDA and CDR2 as SQIVND (reference sequence). This CDR3 is built from 14 residues. Trimming shortened V by 3 bases and J by 2 bases, and 10 bases separated the two germline ends. The CDR3 DNA reads as TGTGCCAGTAGTATGTCTCTATTAAACACTGAAGCTTTCTTT. It is translated as CASSMSLLNTEAFF.

About this clone itself: The CDR3 end shows no conserved phenylalanine or tryptophan, and so a read error is likely. The limits of the CDR3 on the DNA are not certain, so only TCRdb's listed CDR3 is given. V is TRBV27 and J is TRBJ1-1. The CDR3 is 14 residues long, ends included. The V gene's germline CDR1 is MNHEY and CDR2 SMNVEV (reference sequence). CDR3 loop: CASSSWGGTHPGIG.

This clone was seen just once. The gene calls are TRBV5-1 and TRBJ2-7, with 8 bases that match TRBD1. The CDR3 totals 14 residues. Trimming removed 4 bases from V and 6 bases from J; junction bases left unmatched: 9. Per germline, CDR1 SGHRS and CDR2 YFSETQ. CDR3 in amino acids: CASSGPGGRGEQYF. The CDR3 coding sequence is TGCGCCAGCAGCGGTCCAGGGGGCCGGGGCGAGCAGTACTTC. Looking up the rest from reference TRBV5-1 and TRBJ2-7 gives the full variable domain: KAGVTQTPRYLIKTRGQQVTLSCSPISGHRSVSWYQQTPGQGLQFLFEYFSETQRNKGNFPGRFSGRQFSNSRSEMNVSTLELGDSALYLCASSGPGGRGEQYFGPGTRLTVT.

The gene calls are TRBV27 and TRBJ1-1; 8 nucleotides line up with TRBD1. V was clipped by 3 bases and J by 2 bases; unmatched bases: 8. CDR3 size: 16 residues. Germline V gene sequence: CDR1 MNHEY, CDR2 SMNVEV (reference sequence). CDR3 sequence reads: CASSFLWDRRNTEAFF. As DNA, the CDR3 is TGTGCCAGCAGTTTCCTTTGGGACAGGAGAAACACTGAAGCTTTCTTT.

The rearrangement links TRBV25-1 to TRBJ2-3, with a tentative D call TRBD1 (5 bases). Germline assignment: CDR1 MGHDK and CDR2 SYGVNS. The CDR3 length is 11 residues. V shed 7 bases and J shed 6 bases, with 8 bases lying between them. The CDR3 nucleotides read TGTGCCAGCATCAAGGGGGATACGCAGTATTTT. Protein product: CASIKGDTQYF. Together with reference TRBV25-1 and TRBJ2-3, the CDR3 gives the full variable domain: EADIYQTPRYLVIGTGKKITLECSQTMGHDKMYWYQQDPGMELHLIHYSYGVNSTEKGDLSSESTVSRIRTEHFPLTLESARPSHTSQYLCASIKGDTQYFGPGTRLTVL.

The rearrangement links TRBV2 to TRBJ2-3, with 10 bases matching TRBD2. V was clipped by 6 bases and J by 3 bases; unmatched bases: 15. The germline CDR1 and CDR2 sequences are SNHLY and FYNNEI. The CDR3 has 18 amino acids. The CDR3 reads CASSGPGLAEGGTDTQYF. CDR3 sequence (DNA): TGTGCCAGCAGCGGCCCTGGACTAGCGGAGGGGGGGACAGATACGCAGTATTTT.

The chain has TRBV2 and TRBJ2-5; 10 positions match TRBD1. This CDR3 has 16 amino acids. Germline values: CDR1 SNHLY, CDR2 FYNNEI. Trimming at V came to 2 bases and at J to 2 bases, leaving 5 bases not matched to a gene. The CDR3 region is CASSEWTGGMQETQYF. In DNA form, the CDR3 reads TGTGCCAGCAGTGAATGGACAGGGGGAATGCAAGAGACCCAGTACTTC.

This chain uses TRBV10-3 with TRBJ2-3; 7 bases are shared with TRBD1. The junction had 9 bases not matched to a gene; V was cut back by 3 bases and J by 0 bases. The V gene's germline CDR1 is ENHRY and CDR2 SYGVKD. The CDR3 contains 17 residues. The CDR3: CAISDLKQGSSTDTQYF. The CDR3 DNA reads TGTGCCATCAGTGACTTGAAACAGGGGTCAAGCACAGATACGCAGTATTTT.

The chain recombines TRBV19 with TRBJ2-7; TRBD1 matches at 9 bases. The CDR3 runs to 15 residues. The germline V gene encodes CDR1 LNHDA and CDR2 SQIVND (reference sequence). The V gene end was trimmed by 6 bases and the J gene end by 5 bases; junction bases not matched to a gene: 11. The CDR3 bases are TGTGCCAGTAGATGGGTCCACAGGGGGCACCACGAGCAGTACTTC. It is translated as CASRWVHRGHHEQYF.

This clone was detected once. This chain uses TRBV7-9 with TRBJ2-1, with 11 bases matching TRBD2. With 4 bases clipped from V and 4 bases from J, the junction kept 9 bases outside the gene matches. This CDR3 is built from 17 residues. CDR1 is SEHNR, CDR2 FQNEAQ, per germline (reference sequence). The CDR3 DNA sequence: TGTGCCAGCAGCTCCCGAGTAGCGGGGGGGAGTTACAATGAGCAGTTCTTC. It encodes CASSSRVAGGSYNEQFF.

This clone showed up just a few times. The rearrangement uses TRBV29-1 and TRBJ2-5, with 9 positions matching TRBD2. Trimming removed 6 bases from V and 4 bases from J; junction bases left unmatched: 6. Germline assignment: CDR1 SQVTM and CDR2 ANQGSEA. The CDR3 has 13 residues. This chain's CDR3 is CSVVTSGRETQYF. CDR3 coding DNA: TGCAGCGTCGTGACTAGCGGACGAGAGACCCAGTACTTC.

The DNA for the CDR3 is TGTGCCACCAGCACTGGGACTAGCGGGAGAAAGTTCCAAGAGACCCAGTACTTC. Its protein is CATSTGTSGRKFQETQYF. This rearrangement joins TRBV15 to TRBJ2-5; 14 nucleotides agree with TRBD2. The CDR3 covers 18 residues. Germline CDR1 LNHNV, CDR2 YYDKDF (reference sequence). V lost 4 bases to trimming and J lost 1 base; unmatched junction nucleotides: 8.

The chain joins TRBV5-4 to TRBJ2-7, with 10 bases lining up with TRBD1. The CDR3 covers 13 residues. Germline assignment: CDR1 SGHNT and CDR2 YYREEE (reference sequence). The ends lost 4 bases at V and 3 bases at J; junction bases unmatched: 1. In DNA form, the CDR3 reads TGTGCCAGCAGCAGGGACAGGGGCTACGAGCAGTACTTC. Translation gives CASSRDRGYEQYF.

The DNA of the CDR3 is TGCAGCGTTGATGAGGGGAGGAACCAGCCCCAGCATTTT. Translated: CSVDEGRNQPQHF. The chain uses TRBV29-1 and TRBJ1-5; possibly TRBD1 for D (5 bases). Germline CDR1 SQVTM, CDR2 ANQGSEA. V was shortened by 3 bases and J by 7 bases, with 13 bases between the two germline ends. The CDR3 is 13 amino acids.

The chain recombines TRBV19 with TRBJ2-7; TRBD1 matches 12 bases. This CDR3 is 15 amino acids long. The germline V gene has CDR1 LNHDA and CDR2 SQIVND (reference sequence). Unmatched junction bases numbered 9, after V lost 3 bases and J lost 9 bases. CDR3 protein: CASSMAGTGGLGQYF. CDR3 DNA sequence: TGTGCCAGTAGTATGGCCGGGACAGGGGGCCTCGGGCAGTACTTC.

The chain has TRBV5-1 and TRBJ1-1, with TRBD1 matching over 9 bases. J was trimmed by 1 base and V by 5 bases; bases with no gene match: 12. Germline V gene sequence: CDR1 SGHRS, CDR2 YFSETQ. The CDR3 loop spans 17 amino acids. CDR3 nucleotide sequence: TGCGCCAGCAGGCTAACAGGGGGCGCGTGGTCGAACACTGAAGCTTTCTTT. This sequence encodes CASRLTGGAWSNTEAFF.

The J gene is TRBJ1-3, the V gene TRBV5-1; a weak D match, TRBD1 (5 bases). Trimming removed 7 bases at V and 0 bases at J, with 11 bases between. The CDR3 length is 14 residues. Per the germline V gene, CDR1 is SGHRS and CDR2 is YFSETQ. CDR3 DNA sequence: TGCGCCAGCCAGACGGGGGGCTCTGGAAACACCATATATTTT. It translates to CASQTGGSGNTIYF.

The chain carries TRBV18 and TRBJ2-4, with D possibly being TRBD2 (5 bases). This CDR3 is 21 amino acids long. Germline CDR1 is KGHSH and CDR2 is LQKENI. V was shortened by 3 bases and J by 3 bases, with 30 bases between the two germline ends. The CDR3 DNA sequence: TGTGCCAGCTCACCCCCATTTGGACTTATTAAGACGGGCACAGTCAAAAACATTCAGTACTTC. Amino acid sequence: CASSPPFGLIKTGTVKNIQYF.